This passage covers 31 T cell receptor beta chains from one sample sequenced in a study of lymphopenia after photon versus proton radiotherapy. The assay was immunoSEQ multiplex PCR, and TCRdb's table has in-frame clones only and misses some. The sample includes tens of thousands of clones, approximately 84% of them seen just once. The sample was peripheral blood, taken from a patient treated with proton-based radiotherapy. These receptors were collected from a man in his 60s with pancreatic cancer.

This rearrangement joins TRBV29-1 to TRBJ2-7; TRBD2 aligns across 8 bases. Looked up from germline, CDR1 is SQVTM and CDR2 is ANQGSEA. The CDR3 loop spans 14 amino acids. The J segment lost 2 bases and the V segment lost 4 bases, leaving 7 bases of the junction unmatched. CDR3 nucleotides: TGCAGCGTTGCCAGGACTAGCCCTCCCTACGAGCAGTACTTC. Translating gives CSVARTSPPYEQYF.

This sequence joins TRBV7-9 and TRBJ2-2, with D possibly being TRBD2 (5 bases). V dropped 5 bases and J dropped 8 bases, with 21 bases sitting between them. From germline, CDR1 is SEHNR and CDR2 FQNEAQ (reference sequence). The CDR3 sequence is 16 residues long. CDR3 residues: CASSRLVAQTPGELFF. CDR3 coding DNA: TGTGCCAGCAGCCGGTTAGTAGCGCAAACCCCGGGGGAGCTGTTTTTT.

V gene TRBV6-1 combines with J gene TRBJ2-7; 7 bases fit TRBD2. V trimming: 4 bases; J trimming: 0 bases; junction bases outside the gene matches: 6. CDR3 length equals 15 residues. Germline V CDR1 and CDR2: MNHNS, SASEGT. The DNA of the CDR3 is TGTGCCAGCAGTGCGTTGACTAGCCACTCCTACGAGCAGTACTTC. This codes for CASSALTSHSYEQYF.

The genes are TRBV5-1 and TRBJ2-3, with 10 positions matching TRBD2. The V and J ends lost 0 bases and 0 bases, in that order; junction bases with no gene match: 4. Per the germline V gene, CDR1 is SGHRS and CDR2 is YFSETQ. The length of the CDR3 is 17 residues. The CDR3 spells CASSLVPSGRSTDTQYF. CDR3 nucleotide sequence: TGCGCCAGCAGCTTGGTACCTAGCGGGAGAAGCACAGATACGCAGTATTTT.

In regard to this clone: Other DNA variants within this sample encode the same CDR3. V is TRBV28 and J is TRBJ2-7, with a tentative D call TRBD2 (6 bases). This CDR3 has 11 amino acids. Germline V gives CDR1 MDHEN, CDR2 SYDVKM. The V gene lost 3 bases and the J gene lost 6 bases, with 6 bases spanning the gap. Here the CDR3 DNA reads TGTGCCAGCAGTTTTAGCGGCGAGCAGTACTTC. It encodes CASSFSGEQYF.

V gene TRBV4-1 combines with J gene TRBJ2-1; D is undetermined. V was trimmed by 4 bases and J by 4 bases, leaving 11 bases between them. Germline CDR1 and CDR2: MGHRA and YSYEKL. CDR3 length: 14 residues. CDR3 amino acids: CASSPNEAYNEQFF. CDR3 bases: TGCGCCAGCAGCCCGAACGAAGCTTACAATGAGCAGTTCTTC.

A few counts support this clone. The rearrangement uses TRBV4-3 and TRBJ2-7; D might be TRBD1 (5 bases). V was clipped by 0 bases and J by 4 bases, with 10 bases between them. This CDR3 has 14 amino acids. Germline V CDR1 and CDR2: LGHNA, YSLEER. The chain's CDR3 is CASSQESRGYEQYF. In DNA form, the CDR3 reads TGCGCCAGCAGCCAAGAATCTAGGGGTTACGAGCAGTACTTC.

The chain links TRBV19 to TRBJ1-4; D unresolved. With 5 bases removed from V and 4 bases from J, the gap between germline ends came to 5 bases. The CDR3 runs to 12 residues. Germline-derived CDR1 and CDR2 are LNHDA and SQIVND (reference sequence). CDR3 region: CASSELNEKLFF. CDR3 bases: TGTGCCAGTAGTGAACTTAATGAAAAACTGTTTTTT.

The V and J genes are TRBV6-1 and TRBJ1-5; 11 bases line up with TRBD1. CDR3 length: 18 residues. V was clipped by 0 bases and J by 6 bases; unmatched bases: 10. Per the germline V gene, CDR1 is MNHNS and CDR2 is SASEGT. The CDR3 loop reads CASSEARRTGGFGQPQHF. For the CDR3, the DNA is TGTGCCAGCAGTGAAGCCCGCCGGACAGGGGGCTTCGGTCAGCCCCAGCATTTT.

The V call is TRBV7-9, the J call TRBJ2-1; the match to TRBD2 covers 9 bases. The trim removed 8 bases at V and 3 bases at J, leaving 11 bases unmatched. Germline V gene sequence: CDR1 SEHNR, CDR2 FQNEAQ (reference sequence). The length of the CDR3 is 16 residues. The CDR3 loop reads CASGPFSGRGYNEQFF. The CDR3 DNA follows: TGTGCCAGCGGGCCATTTAGCGGGAGAGGCTACAATGAGCAGTTCTTC.

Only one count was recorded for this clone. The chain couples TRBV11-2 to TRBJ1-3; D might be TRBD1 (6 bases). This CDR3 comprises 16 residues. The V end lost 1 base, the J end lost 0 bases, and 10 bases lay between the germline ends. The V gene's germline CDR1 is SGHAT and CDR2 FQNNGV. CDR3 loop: CASSLGRTASGNTIYF. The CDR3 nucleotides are TGTGCCAGCAGCTTAGGACGGACAGCCTCTGGAAACACCATATATTTT.

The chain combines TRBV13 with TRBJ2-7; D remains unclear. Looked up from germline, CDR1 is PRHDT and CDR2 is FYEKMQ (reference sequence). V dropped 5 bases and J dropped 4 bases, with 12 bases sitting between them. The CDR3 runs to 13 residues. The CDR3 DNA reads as TGTGCCAGCAGCCGAAAGACGACATACGAGCAGTACTTC. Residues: CASSRKTTYEQYF.

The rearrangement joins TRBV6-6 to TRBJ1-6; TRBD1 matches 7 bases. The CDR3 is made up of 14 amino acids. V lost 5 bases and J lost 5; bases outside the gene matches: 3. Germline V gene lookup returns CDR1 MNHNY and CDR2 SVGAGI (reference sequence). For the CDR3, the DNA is TGTGCCAGCAGTCGGGACAGAAATAATTCACCCCTCCACTTT. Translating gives CASSRDRNNSPLHF.

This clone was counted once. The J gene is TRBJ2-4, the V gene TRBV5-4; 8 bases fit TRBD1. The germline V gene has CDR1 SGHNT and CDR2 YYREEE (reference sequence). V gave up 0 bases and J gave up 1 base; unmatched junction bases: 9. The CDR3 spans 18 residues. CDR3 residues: CASSLEGRGRLAKNIQYF. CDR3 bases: TGTGCCAGCAGCTTGGAGGGCAGGGGGCGACTTGCCAAAAACATTCAGTACTTC.

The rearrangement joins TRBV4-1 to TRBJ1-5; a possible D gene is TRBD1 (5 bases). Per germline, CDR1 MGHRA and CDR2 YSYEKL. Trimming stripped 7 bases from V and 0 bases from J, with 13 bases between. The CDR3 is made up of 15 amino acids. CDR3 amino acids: CASKDTEYSNQPQHF. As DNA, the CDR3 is TGCGCCAGCAAGGACACCGAGTATAGCAATCAGCCCCAGCATTTT.

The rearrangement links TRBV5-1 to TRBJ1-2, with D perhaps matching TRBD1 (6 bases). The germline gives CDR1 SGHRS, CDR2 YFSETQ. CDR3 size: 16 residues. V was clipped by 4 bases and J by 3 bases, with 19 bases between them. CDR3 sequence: CASSQLGASGDYGYTF. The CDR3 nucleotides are TGCGCCAGCAGCCAATTGGGGGCCAGCGGGGACTATGGCTACACCTTC.

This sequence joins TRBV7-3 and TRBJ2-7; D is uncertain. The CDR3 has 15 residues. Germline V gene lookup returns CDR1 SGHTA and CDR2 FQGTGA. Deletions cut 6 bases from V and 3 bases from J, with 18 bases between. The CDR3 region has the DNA TGTGCCAGCAGTTCCCTACGGCCAGGCAGCTACGAGCAGTACTTC. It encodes CASSSLRPGSYEQYF.

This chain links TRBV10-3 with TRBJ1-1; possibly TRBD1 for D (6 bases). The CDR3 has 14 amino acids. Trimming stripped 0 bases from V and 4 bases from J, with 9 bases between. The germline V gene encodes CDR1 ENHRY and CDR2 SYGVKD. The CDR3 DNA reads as TGTGCCATCAGTGAGTCTGGGGGCGGCACTGAAGCTTTCTTT. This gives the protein CAISESGGGTEAFF.

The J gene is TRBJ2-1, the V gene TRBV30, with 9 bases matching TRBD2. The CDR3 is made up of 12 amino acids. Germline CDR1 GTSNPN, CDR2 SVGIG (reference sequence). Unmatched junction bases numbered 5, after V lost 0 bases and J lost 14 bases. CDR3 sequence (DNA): TGTGCCTGGAGTGTACAGGGACTAGCAAAGTTCTTC. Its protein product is CAWSVQGLAKFF.

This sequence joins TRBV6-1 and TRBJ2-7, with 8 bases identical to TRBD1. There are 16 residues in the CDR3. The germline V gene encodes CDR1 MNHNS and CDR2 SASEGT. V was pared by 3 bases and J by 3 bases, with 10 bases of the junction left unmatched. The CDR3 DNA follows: TGTGCCAGCAGTGAGTTCCCGGCAGGGGGCCTCTACGAGCAGTACTTC. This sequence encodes CASSEFPAGGLYEQYF.

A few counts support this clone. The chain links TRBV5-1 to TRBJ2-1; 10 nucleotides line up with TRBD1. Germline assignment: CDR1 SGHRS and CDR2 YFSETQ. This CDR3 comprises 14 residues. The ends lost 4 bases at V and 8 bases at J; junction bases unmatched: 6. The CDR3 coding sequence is TGCGCCAGCAGCGGGGGACAGGGGCCGGATGAGCAGTTCTTC. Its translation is CASSGGQGPDEQFF.

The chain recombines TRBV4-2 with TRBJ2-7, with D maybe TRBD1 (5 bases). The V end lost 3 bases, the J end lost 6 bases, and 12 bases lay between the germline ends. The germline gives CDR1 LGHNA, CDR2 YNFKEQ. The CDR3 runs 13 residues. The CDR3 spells CASSHQRGSEQYF. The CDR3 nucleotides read TGTGCCAGCAGCCACCAAAGGGGCTCCGAGCAGTACTTC.

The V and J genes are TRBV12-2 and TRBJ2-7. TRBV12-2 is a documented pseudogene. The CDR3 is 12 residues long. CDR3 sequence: CASRLIGHEQYF. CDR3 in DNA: TGTGCAAGTCGCTTAATCGGCCACGAGCAGTACTTC.

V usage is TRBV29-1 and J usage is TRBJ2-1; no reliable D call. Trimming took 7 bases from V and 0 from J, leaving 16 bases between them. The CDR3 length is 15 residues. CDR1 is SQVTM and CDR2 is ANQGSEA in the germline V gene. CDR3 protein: CSAVGGASSYNEQFF. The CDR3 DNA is TGCAGCGCCGTAGGCGGTGCGAGCTCCTACAATGAGCAGTTCTTC.

The CDR3 region is CASSPFANTGELFF. Here the CDR3 DNA reads TGTGCCAGCAGCCCATTTGCGAACACCGGGGAGCTGTTTTTT. The V and J genes are TRBV14 and TRBJ2-2; D gene ambiguous. Germline V gene sequence: CDR1 SGHDN, CDR2 FVKESK. The CDR3 consists of 14 residues. V lost 4 bases and J 0 bases, leaving 6 bases between the germline ends.

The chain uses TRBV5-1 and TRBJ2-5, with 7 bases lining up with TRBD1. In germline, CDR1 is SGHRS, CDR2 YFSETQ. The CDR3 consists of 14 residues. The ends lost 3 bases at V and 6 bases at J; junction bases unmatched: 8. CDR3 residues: CASSSMTGTKTQYF. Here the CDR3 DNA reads TGCGCCAGCAGCTCTATGACAGGGACAAAGACCCAGTACTTC.

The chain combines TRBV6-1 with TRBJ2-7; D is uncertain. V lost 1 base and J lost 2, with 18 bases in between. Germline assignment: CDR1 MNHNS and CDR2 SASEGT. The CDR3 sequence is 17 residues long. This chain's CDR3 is CASSEDRRTSWTYEQYF. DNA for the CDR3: TGTGCCAGCAGTGAAGATCGACGTACAAGTTGGACCTACGAGCAGTACTTC.

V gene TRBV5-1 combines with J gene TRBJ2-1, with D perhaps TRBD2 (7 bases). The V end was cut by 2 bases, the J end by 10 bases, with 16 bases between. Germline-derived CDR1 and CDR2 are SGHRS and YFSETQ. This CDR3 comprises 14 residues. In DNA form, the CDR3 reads TGCGCCAGCAGCTTTCCTAGCGGAGGGGGGGAGCAGTTCTTC. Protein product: CASSFPSGGGEQFF.

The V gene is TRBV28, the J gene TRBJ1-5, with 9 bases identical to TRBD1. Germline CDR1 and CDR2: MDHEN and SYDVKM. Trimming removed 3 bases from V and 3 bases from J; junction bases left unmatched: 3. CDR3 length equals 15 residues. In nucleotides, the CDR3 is TGTGCCAGCAGTTTCGGGGACAGGGACAATCAGCCCCAGCATTTT. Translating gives CASSFGDRDNQPQHF.

The CDR3 DNA is TGTGCCAGCAAAAACCCCCCAACAGGGTCCTACGAGCAGTACTTC. It encodes CASKNPPTGSYEQYF. This rearrangement joins TRBV2 to TRBJ2-7, with D maybe TRBD1 (6 bases). Germline CDR1 reads SNHLY; CDR2 reads FYNNEI. The CDR3 runs 15 residues. Trimming left V 7 bases short and J 1 base short, with 17 bases between.

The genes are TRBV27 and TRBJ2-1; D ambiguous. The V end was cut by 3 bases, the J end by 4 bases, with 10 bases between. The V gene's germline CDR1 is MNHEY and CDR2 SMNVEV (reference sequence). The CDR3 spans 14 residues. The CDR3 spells CASSFSVGYNEQFF. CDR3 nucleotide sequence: TGTGCCAGCAGTTTTTCGGTAGGTTACAATGAGCAGTTCTTC.